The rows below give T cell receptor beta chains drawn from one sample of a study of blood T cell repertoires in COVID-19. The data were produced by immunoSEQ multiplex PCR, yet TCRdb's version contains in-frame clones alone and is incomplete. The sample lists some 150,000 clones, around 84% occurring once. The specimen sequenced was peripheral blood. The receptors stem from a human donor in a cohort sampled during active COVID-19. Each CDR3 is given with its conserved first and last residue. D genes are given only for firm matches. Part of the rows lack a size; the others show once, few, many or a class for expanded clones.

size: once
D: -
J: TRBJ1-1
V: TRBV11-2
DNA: TGTGCCAGCAGCCTCCTAAGGGGCACTGAAGCTTTCTTT
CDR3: CASSLLRGTEAFF

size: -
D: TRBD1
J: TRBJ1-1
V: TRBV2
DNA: TGTGCCAGCAGATGGACAGGGGAGGGCACTGAAGCTTTCTTT
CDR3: CASRWTGEGTEAFF

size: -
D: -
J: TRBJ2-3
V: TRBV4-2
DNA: TGTGCCAGCAGCCAAGAACGAGCTAGTGGCACAGATACGCAGTATTTT
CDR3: CASSQERASGTDTQYF

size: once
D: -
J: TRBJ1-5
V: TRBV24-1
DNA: TGTGCCACCAGTGTAGGGGTAAATCAGCCCCAGCATTTT
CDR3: CATSVGVNQPQHF

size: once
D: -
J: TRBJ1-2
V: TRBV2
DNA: TGTGCCAGCAGTGAGCTTGGCAGGGGAATCCTTAGCTATGGCTACACCTTC
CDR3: CASSELGRGILSYGYTF

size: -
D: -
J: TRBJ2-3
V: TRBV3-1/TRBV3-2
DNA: TGTGCCAGCAGAAAGCGGGGCACAGATACGCAGTATTTT
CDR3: CASRKRGTDTQYF

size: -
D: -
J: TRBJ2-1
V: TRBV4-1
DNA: TGCGCCAGCAGCCCCCGGTCACTGCTTGGGGCTTTAAATGAGCAGTTCTTC
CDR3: CASSPRSLLGALNEQFF

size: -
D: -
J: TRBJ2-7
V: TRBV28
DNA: TGTGCCAGCAGTATCCCAGGGTACGAGCAGTACTTC
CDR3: CASSIPGYEQYF

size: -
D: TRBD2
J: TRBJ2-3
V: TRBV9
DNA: TGTGCCAGCAGCGTAAAAGCGGGGTACACAGATACGCAGTATTTT
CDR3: CASSVKAGYTDTQYF

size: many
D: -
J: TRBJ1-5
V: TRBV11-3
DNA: TGTGCCAGCAGCTATCCCCGAGGCAATCAGCCCCAGCATTTT
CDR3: CASSYPRGNQPQHF

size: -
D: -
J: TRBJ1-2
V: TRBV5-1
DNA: TGCGCCAGCAGCTTGGGGACACTCAACTATGGCTACACCTTC
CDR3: CASSLGTLNYGYTF

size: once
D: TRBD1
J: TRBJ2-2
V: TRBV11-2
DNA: TGTGCCAGCAGCCCCCGACAGGGAGCCACCGGGGAGCTGTTTTTT
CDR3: CASSPRQGATGELFF

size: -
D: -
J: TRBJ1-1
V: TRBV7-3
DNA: TGTGCCAGCAGCTTAAGGGCTGAGACTGAAGCTTTCTTT
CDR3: CASSLRAETEAFF

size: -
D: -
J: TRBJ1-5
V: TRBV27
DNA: TGTGCCAGCAGTCCCGTACAGGGTAAGAGAGATCAGCCCCAGCATTTT
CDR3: CASSPVQGKRDQPQHF

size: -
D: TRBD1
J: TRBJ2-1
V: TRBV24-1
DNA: TGTGCCACCAGTGATTCGCCGGGGACAGGGCCCTACAATGAGCAGTTCTTC
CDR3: CATSDSPGTGPYNEQFF

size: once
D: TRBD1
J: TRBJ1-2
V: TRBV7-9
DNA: TGTGCCAGCAGCCGGGACAGCGCAAACTATGGCTACACCTTC
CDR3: CASSRDSANYGYTF

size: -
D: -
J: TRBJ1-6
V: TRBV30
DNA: TGTGCCTGGAGTGACGGGACAACTAATTCACCCCTCCACTTT
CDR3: CAWSDGTTNSPLHF

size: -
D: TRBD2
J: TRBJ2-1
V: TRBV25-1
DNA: TGTGCCAGCGCTACTAGCGGGAGGGCGTTTGAGCAGTTCTTC
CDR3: CASATSGRAFEQFF

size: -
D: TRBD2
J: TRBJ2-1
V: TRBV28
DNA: TGTGCCAGCAGTAAGGACAGCGGGGGAGCCTACAATGAGCAGTTCTTC
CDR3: CASSKDSGGAYNEQFF

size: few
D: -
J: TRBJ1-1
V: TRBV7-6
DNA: TGTGCCAGCAGCCCACAGGGCGGGTCGATGAACACTGAAGCTTTCTTT
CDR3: CASSPQGGSMNTEAFF

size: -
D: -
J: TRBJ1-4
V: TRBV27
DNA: TGTGCCAGCAGAACGGGGCGGACAGATAATGAAAAACTGTTTTTT
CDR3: CASRTGRTDNEKLFF

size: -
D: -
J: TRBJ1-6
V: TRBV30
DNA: TGTGCCTGGACCGTCTATGATAATTCACCCCTCCACTTT
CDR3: CAWTVYDNSPLHF

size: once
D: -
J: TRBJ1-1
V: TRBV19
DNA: TGTGCCAGTAGTATAGGGGGAGGACGGAGGTTCCCTGAAGCTTTCTTT
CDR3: CASSIGGGRRFPEAFF

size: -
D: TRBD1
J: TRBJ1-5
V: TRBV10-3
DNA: TGTGCCTCCCGGGGTACAGGGGAAGAGCAGCCCCAGCATTTT
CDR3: CASRGTGEEQPQHF

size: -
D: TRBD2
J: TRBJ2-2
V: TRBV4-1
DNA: TGCGCCAGCAGCCAAGACGGCCTAGCGGGAGGGTTGGGCACCGGGGAGCTGTTTTTT
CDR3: CASSQDGLAGGLGTGELFF

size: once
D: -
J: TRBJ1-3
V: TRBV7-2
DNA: TGTGCCAGCAGCTTAGGAGATTCCGGAAACACCATATATTTT
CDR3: CASSLGDSGNTIYF

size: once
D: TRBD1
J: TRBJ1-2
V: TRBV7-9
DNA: TGTGCCAGCAGCCCAGGGGGCAATAACTATGGCTACACCTTC
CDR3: CASSPGGNNYGYTF

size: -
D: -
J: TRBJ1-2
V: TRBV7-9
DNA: TGTGCCAGCAGCCTCGCAGGGGAAACTAACTATGGCTACACCTTC
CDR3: CASSLAGETNYGYTF

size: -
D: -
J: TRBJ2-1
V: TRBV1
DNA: TGCACCAGCAGCCAAGATCCGTCTAGCAGCGAGCAGTTCTTC
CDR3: CTSSQDPSSSEQFF

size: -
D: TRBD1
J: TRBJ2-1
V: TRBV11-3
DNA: TGTGCCAGCAGCCAGGACAGGTACAATGAGCAGTTCTTC
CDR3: CASSQDRYNEQFF

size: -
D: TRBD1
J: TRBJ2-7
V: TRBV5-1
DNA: TGCGCCAGCCCGGGGCAGGGGGAGTACGAGCAGTACTTC
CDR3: CASPGQGEYEQYF

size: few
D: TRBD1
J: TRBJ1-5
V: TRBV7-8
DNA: TGTGCCAGCAGCTCAAGACAGGGAGCGAGCAATCAGCCCCAGCATTTT
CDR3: CASSSRQGASNQPQHF

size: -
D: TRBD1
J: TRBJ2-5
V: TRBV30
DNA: TGTGCCTGGAGAGTAGGGACAGGGAGTTTGGAGACCCAGTACTTC
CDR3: CAWRVGTGSLETQYF

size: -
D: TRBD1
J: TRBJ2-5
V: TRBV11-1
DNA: TGTGCCAGCAGCCGGGACAGGGGAGAGACCCAGTACTTC
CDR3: CASSRDRGETQYF

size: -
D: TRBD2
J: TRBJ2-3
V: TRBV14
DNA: TGTGCCAGCACTCTAGCGGGGGGGCCCACAGATACGCAGTATTTT
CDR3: CASTLAGGPTDTQYF

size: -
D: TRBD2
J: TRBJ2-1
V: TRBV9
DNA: TGTGCCAGCAGCGTAGGAACTAGCGGGGCTGGCTCCTACAATGAGCAGTTCTTC
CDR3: CASSVGTSGAGSYNEQFF

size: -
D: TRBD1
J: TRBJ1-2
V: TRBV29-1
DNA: TGCAGTGCTTCGGGGGCAGGGGGCGACTATGGCTACACCTTC
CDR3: CSASGAGGDYGYTF

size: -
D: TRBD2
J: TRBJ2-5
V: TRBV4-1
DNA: TGCGCCAGCAGCCTAGGACTAGCGGGAGGAGAAGAGACCCAGTACTTC
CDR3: CASSLGLAGGEETQYF

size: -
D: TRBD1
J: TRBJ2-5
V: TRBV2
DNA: TGTGCCAGCAGTGACGGGACAGTTGAGACCCAGTACTTC
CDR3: CASSDGTVETQYF

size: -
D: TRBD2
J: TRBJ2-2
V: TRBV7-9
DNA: TGTGCCAGCAGCTTAGTGAATCTAGCGGGAGGCCTCACCACCGGGGAGCTGTTTTTT
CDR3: CASSLVNLAGGLTTGELFF

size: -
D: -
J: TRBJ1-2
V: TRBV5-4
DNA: TGTGCCAGCAGCTTGGAGGGGCAGGGGCCTTATGGCTACACCTTC
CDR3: CASSLEGQGPYGYTF

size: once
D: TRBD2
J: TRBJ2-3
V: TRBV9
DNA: TGTGCCAGCAGCGAAGGCGGGGGGGCCTCTTGGTATACAGATACGCAGTATTTT
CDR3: CASSEGGGASWYTDTQYF

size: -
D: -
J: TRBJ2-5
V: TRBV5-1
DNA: TGCGCCAGCAGCTTGGACAGGGGGGGAGAGACCCAGTACTTC
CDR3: CASSLDRGGETQYF

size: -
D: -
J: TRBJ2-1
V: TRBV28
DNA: TGTGCCAGCACCTCCGACAGTGACTCCTACAATGAGCAGTTCTTC
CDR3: CASTSDSDSYNEQFF

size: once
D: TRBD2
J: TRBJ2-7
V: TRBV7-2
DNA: TGTGCCAGCAACTTAAGAAGCGGGGGATCGTCCTACGAGCAGTACTTC
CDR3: CASNLRSGGSSYEQYF

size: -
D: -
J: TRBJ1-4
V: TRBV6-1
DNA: TGTGCCAGCAGTGAATATGAGAGCGAAAAACTGTTTTTT
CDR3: CASSEYESEKLFF

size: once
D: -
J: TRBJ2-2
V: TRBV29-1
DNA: TGCAGCGTCGCCGATAGCAGCCTGTTGGAGCTGTTTTTT
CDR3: CSVADSSLLELFF

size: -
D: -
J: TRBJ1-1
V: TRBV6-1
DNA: TGTGCCAGCAGTGAACGAGGAGAGGGAGTGGCTTTCTTT
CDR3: CASSERGEGVAFF

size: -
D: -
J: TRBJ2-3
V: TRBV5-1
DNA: TGCGCCAGCAGCGAGACCGGACTGCCCTTAGTAAATACGCAGTATTTT
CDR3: CASSETGLPLVNTQYF

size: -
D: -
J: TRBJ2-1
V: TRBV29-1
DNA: TGCAGCGTTGACTGGGCTCATGAGCAGTTCTTC
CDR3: CSVDWAHEQFF

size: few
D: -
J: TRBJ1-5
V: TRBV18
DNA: TGTGCCAGCTCACACACGGGGGAGGGTCAGCCCCAGCATTTT
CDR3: CASSHTGEGQPQHF